This T cell receptor (beta chain) derives from a study of vaccination effects on CD4 cells after COVID-19. Study results and limitations: Only 1 of 255 vaccine-induced clones from healthy vaccinees cross-reacted with common cold coronaviruses.

A remark on this clone: Antigen: not known.

On day 10 of culture, CD4+ T cells were separated out. Either the BNT162b2 or mRNA-1273 vaccine was given to participants in two doses. The CDR3 has 13 amino acids. CDR1 and CDR2 (germline): MRHNA, SNTAGT. V was pared by 0 bases and J by 7 bases, with 9 bases between. Only in-frame clones appear in the TCRdb table, and some are missing; sequencing was by immunoSEQ multiplex PCR. Of about 45,000 clones in the sample, around 70% were seen once. This TCR was sampled from a human donor who received a COVID-19 vaccine. Sample: CD4+ T cells from PBMCs cultured without peptide, taken after COVID-19 vaccination. The chain has TRBV6-4 and TRBJ1-2; no definite D call. This chain's CDR3 is CASSDSAEGGYTF. The DNA of the CDR3 is TGTGCCAGCAGTGACTCGGCAGAAGGTGGCTACACCTTC.